Listed below are T cell receptor beta chains from one sample, sequenced in a study of human T cells and chemical hapten exposure. One entry per CDR3 protein, called by TCRdb with MiXCR from the RACE reads. The repertoire has around 47,000 distinct CDR3 sequences, 3.5% to 4% of them found once; the top ten carry around 6%. Sequencing used whole blood. The source of these receptors is a human donor in good health. Some clones in this sample may be carry-over from other donors' samples. Each CDR3 is given with its conserved first and last residue. D genes are given only for firm matches. The listing skips clone size in some rows; elsewhere it reads once, few, many or a size class.

V: TRBV28; size: .; D: .; J: TRBJ2-7; DNA: TGTGCCAGCAGAATTCGGGGCCTAACCTACGAGCAGTACTTC; CDR3: CASRIRGLTYEQYF
V: TRBV25-1; size: .; D: .; J: TRBJ1-1; DNA: TGTGCCAGCAGTGACCTAAACACTGAAGCTTTCTTT; CDR3: CASSDLNTEAFF
V: TRBV29-1; size: many; D: TRBD1; J: TRBJ1-2; DNA: TGCAGCGTTGAAGATACCGCGACAGGGGGCAATGGCTACACCTTC; CDR3: CSVEDTATGGNGYTF
V: TRBV13; size: many; D: .; J: TRBJ2-5; DNA: TGTGCCAGCAGCACCGCAGGGGTACAAGAGACCCAGTACTTC; CDR3: CASSTAGVQETQYF
V: TRBV7-9; size: many; D: TRBD2; J: TRBJ2-1; DNA: TGTGCCAGCAGCCACACTAGCGGGCCTAGGGATGAGCAGTTCTTC; CDR3: CASSHTSGPRDEQFF
V: TRBV6-5; size: many; D: .; J: TRBJ2-5; DNA: TGTGCCAGCAGTACCCCCGAAAGGGGAGAGACCCAGTACTTC; CDR3: CASSTPERGETQYF
V: TRBV12-3/TRBV12-4; size: few; D: .; J: TRBJ1-4; DNA: TGTGCCAGCAGACAGGGTGCAACTAATGAAAAACTGTTTTTT; CDR3: CASRQGATNEKLFF
V: TRBV4-1; size: many; D: .; J: TRBJ1-4; DNA: TGCGCCAGCAGCCAAAGCGGAAGTGTTAGTGAAAAACTGTTTTTT; CDR3: CASSQSGSVSEKLFF
V: TRBV27; size: few; D: .; J: TRBJ1-6; DNA: TGTGCCAGCAGTTTATGGGGGACCCCCCTCCACTTT; CDR3: CASSLWGTPLHF
V: TRBV27; size: few; D: TRBD1; J: TRBJ1-5; DNA: TGTGCCAGCAGCGGACAGGGGCGGCATCAGCCCCAGCATTTT; CDR3: CASSGQGRHQPQHF
V: TRBV27; size: many; D: TRBD1; J: TRBJ1-6; DNA: TGTGCCAGCAGTTCGGACAGGGTTTCACCCCTCCACTTT; CDR3: CASSSDRVSPLHF
V: TRBV12-5; size: .; D: .; J: TRBJ2-1; DNA: TGTGCTAGTGGTTTGGAGGGGATTGAGCAGTTCTTC; CDR3: CASGLEGIEQFF
V: TRBV21-1; size: .; D: .; J: TRBJ1-2; DNA: TGTGCCAGCAGCACTAATCCCGGGACCCCCTGGGGCTACACCTTC; CDR3: CASSTNPGTPWGYTF
V: TRBV29-1; size: many; D: .; J: TRBJ1-5; DNA: TGCAGCGCCGGCGGGGGTTTAGGCACTAATCAGCCCCAGCATTTT; CDR3: CSAGGGLGTNQPQHF